The T cell receptor (beta chain) described here comes from a study of shared clonotypes between healthy human individuals. Whole-study findings and limits: Only a few donors were included, so the genetic and exposure-history diversity represented was limited. Against clonotypes common to all four donors, non-shared ones had lower generation probabilities.

Only CD45RO-negative cells positively selected for CCR7 counted as naive CD8 cells, so terminally differentiated effector memory CD45RA+ cells were excluded. With regard to this clone: Its target is not known.

The CDR3 totals 18 residues. Looked up from germline, CDR1 is SGHTA and CDR2 is FQGTGA. The J segment lost 0 bases and the V segment lost 5 bases, leaving 10 bases of the junction unmatched. Libraries were prepared by immunoSEQ multiplex PCR; TCRdb keeps only in-frame clonotypes and omits some of them. Of about 2,100,000 clones in the sample, around 93% are singletons; the top ten hold about 1.5%. The V gene is TRBV7-3, the J gene TRBJ2-1, with TRBD2 identical over 10 bases. The sequencing sample was made of naive CD8+ T cells from PBMCs. This receptor was obtained from a man aged 18 to 29 in good health. Some clones in this sample may be carry-over from other donors' samples. CDR3 nucleotides: TGTGCCAGCAGCGGGGTGGCTAGCGGGAGAAGCTCCTACAATGAGCAGTTCTTC. Translating gives CASSGVASGRSSYNEQFF.